This paragraph covers one T cell receptor beta chain sequence. These data come from a study of blood T cell repertoires in COVID-19. At the level of the study: COVID-19 samples, acute and convalescent, were from the United States, Italy and Spain.

Followed over time, Seattle patients had been enrolled while infection was active. TCRdb's table, derived via immunoSEQ multiplex PCR, lists solely in-frame clones and lacks some. The top ten clones hold around 9.9% of a sample with about 330,000 clones, about nine tenths of them seen once. The CDR3 has 16 residues. Germline lookup yields CDR1 MGHRA and CDR2 YSYEKL. Trimming removed 1 base at V and 2 bases at J, with 12 bases between. This chain links TRBV4-1 with TRBJ1-5, with D maybe TRBD1 (6 bases). This clonotype originated in a man aged 30 to 39 with COVID-19, enrolled during active disease. Sample: peripheral blood. This CDR3 is CASSQVGRGGNQPQHF. The CDR3 region has the DNA TGCGCCAGCAGCCAAGTAGGCAGGGGCGGCAATCAGCCCCAGCATTTT.